Listed below are T cell receptor beta chains from one sample, sequenced in a study of Graves' ophthalmopathy and Graves' hyperthyroidism. Using its own MiXCR run on the multiplex PCR reads, TCRdb lists one record per CDR3 protein. The sample shows 400,000 or so distinct CDR3 sequences, less than 20% of them seen only once. Sequences were obtained from peripheral blood. The receptors here all came from a woman aged 18-29 years with stable Graves' hyperthyroidism. Each CDR3 is given without its conserved first and last residue. Each record gives: clone size, CDR3 length, V gene, CDR3 protein. Size is omitted from some rows. Given values are once, few, many or a class for expanded clones.

abundance: many; len: 12; v_gene: TRBV5-1; CDR3aa: ASSFEGRGYEQY
abundance: many; len: 13; v_gene: TRBV7-9; CDR3aa: ASSFDKGAGTEAF
abundance: -; len: 13; v_gene: TRBV9; CDR3aa: ASSVGGTSAGELF
abundance: many; len: 11; v_gene: TRBV15; CDR3aa: ATNLRYQETQY
abundance: many; len: 12; v_gene: TRBV27; CDR3aa: ASWEAGGPYEQY
abundance: many; len: 10; v_gene: TRBV11-2; CDR3aa: ASSPSVNIKY
abundance: many; len: 12; v_gene: TRBV6-1; CDR3aa: ASRDRPKDSPLH
abundance: many; len: 13; v_gene: TRBV19; CDR3aa: ASVTSRGRVYGYT
abundance: many; len: 13; v_gene: TRBV6-5; CDR3aa: ASSYSAGGGYEQY
abundance: many; len: 10; v_gene: TRBV7-6; CDR3aa: ASSLVGTGYT